This T cell receptor (beta chain) was found in a study of OX40 agonist ivuxolimab in advanced cancers. V lost 3 bases, J lost 4 bases, and 18 bases lay in between. The CDR3 spans 16 residues. The germline V gene has CDR1 MGHRA and CDR2 YSYEKL. The repertoire was sequenced with immunoSEQ multiplex PCR; TCRdb's copy has only in-frame clones and lacks some. The data show about 51,000 clones, 80% to 90% seen once. The sequence derives from an adult with an advanced solid tumor such as melanoma, head and neck, liver or kidney cancer. The specimen was CD4+ or CD8+ T cells sorted from blood, collected in a trial of the OX40 agonist ivuxolimab. The V gene is TRBV4-1, the J gene TRBJ1-1; D is ambiguous. CDR3 coding DNA: TGCGCCAGCAGCCAGCCTCAAATTTATCCCCCCACTGAAGCTTTCTTT. It specifies CASSQPQIYPPTEAFF.